This entry describes one T cell receptor (beta chain). The table lists this clonotype with many counts. This receptor's antigen is unknown. The sample holds no much larger clone one base away, and base qualities are not on file. Per the publication, the treatment or condition label means: live attenuated yellow fever vaccine strain. PBMCs were isolated from peripheral blood using a standard Ficoll-Paque protocol. Dynabeads CD4 and CD8 positive selection kits were used to isolate the CD4 and CD8 T-cell fractions. RNA was extracted with TriZol from bulk PBMCs, CD4 and CD8 fractions, and dextramer-positive and dextramer-negative fractions. The entry originates in a study of T cells after yellow fever vaccination (dated by TCRdb to 2018 to 2020). About the investigation overall: Libraries from fractions with low cell numbers were prepared with the SMART-Seq v4 Ultra Low Input RNA kit. To follow T-cell clones before and after both primary and booster YFV17D yellow fever vaccination, bulk TCR alpha and beta repertoires underwent longitudinal sequencing. Two healthy male donors, one aged 18 to 30 and one aged 30 to 40 years, were included in the cohort. Bulk PBMC replicates and cell subsets were isolated from blood drawn at multiple timepoints before and after both primary and secondary immunization. Here is what the overall study found, with its caveats: Because abundant contaminating clonotypes from the bulk population could be contained in FACS-sorted repertoires, computational filtering was required. After the booster, most clones that had expanded after primary vaccination were detected again (roughly 96% of CD4 and over 75% of CD8), suggesting broad maintenance of memory. Only a couple of donors were included in the study, so the extent to which the findings can be generalized is limited. The secondary T-cell response was found to be weaker but faster than the primary response, with a peak reached on day 5 rather than on day 15. A small fraction of clonotypes showed up in both the CD4 and CD8 compartments, probably as a result of convergent recombination.

Synthesis of TCR cDNA relied on 5'RACE template switching, a step that introduced a universal primer site along with unique molecular identifiers. Priming for cDNA synthesis came from both the TCR alpha and TCR beta constant segments. Libraries were amplified in two PCR steps, with sample barcodes and sequencing adapters added in the second step. Sequencing of the libraries was done on either Illumina HiSeq 2500 (2x100 bp) or NovaSeq (2x150 bp). Concerning the study's data processing: Demultiplexing of reads and collapsing into UMI consensus sequences were performed with MIGEC, and V(D)J alignment was carried out with MiXCR. Using edgeR on replicate PBMC samples, clonotypes were called vaccine-responding if FDR was below 0.01 and the log2 fold change was above 5 up to day 15. Bulk clonotypes were assigned CD4 or CD8 identity according to which sequenced CD4 or CD8 repertoire held them at higher abundance. The public reads were quality trimmed at Q25 with fastp and then assembled into clones with MiXCR by TCRdb, keeping productive beta chains. Each CDR3 protein appears once, grouped with its most common genes and DNA. These V and J calls derive from TCRdb rather than the authors' analysis. Within this sample are about 73,000 distinct CDR3 sequences, with 7.5% to 9% of them counted one time only. The ten biggest clones cover 41% of the sample.

The V end gives up 6 bases and the J end 4 bases, leaving 5 bases in the junction not matched to a gene. The CDR1 and CDR2 encoded by the germline V gene are MDHEN and SYDVKM. Inclusive of the bounding cysteine and phenylalanine, the CDR3 is 15 residues long. Only CDR3 DNA remains: 45 bases, in frame from the first base. Here the sequenced sample was CD8+ T cells sorted from PBMCs, taken on the day of the yellow fever booster vaccination. This receptor was identified in a man aged 30 to 39 who received the YFV17D yellow fever vaccine. The rearrangement combines TRBV28 with TRBJ2-1; 11 bases in between match TRBD2. The DNA is as follows: TGTGCCAGCAGCTACGGGACTAGCGGTTACAATGAGCAGTTCTTC. This codes for CASSYGTSGYNEQFF.